The text below deals with one TCR beta chain. This clone was observed a handful of times. Its antigen is currently not known. No per-base quality is available; no much larger clone lies one base away. The CDR3 runs 15 residues from the cysteine to the phenylalanine. Only the CDR3 DNA is retained, 45 bases long and in frame from the first base. CDR1 and CDR2 are drawn from the germline V gene (reference sequence): SSHAT, FNYEAQ. Trimming costs V 2 bases and J 1 base, and their ends lie 10 bases apart. The data were obtained in a study of beta chain features in type 1 diabetes (dated by TCRdb to the late 2010s). For the study in its entirety: No differences in mean age, gender distribution, total cell number or subset yield were found between patients and healthy donors. In the study, recently diagnosed type 1 diabetes patients and matched healthy donors were compared on the TCRB repertoires of their sorted circulating CD4+ T cell subsets. Regulatory and stem cell-like memory subsets were isolated from only 8 patients and 8 healthy donors, whereas naive and central memory subsets came from all 30 or so donors. A total of 107,917,701 sorted cells were examined across all samples, and the number of cells per subset was strongly correlated with RNA yield.

All of the isolated RNA was reverse transcribed with the High Capacity cDNA Reverse Transcription Kit, so expressed TCRB transcripts were sequenced. Deep immunoSEQ sequencing was applied to naive, central memory and regulatory T cell samples, giving an average of roughly 3.5 million total reads per sample. Sorted cells were lysed in RLT buffer, and RNA was extracted using DNase-treated RNeasy Micro or Mini kits according to cell number. To prevent cross-contamination, each cell subset was processed individually, whereas patient and healthy donor samples were processed jointly. Using the immunoSEQ multiplex PCR, TCRB sequences were amplified from cDNA into 87-bp fragments spanning the CDR3 region. Amplicons were sequenced on the Illumina HiSeq platform. The source study handled its data this way. PCR bias was corrected computationally using synthetic template baselines, and reads within Hamming distance 2 were collapsed, with unmergeable singletons discarded. Reads were aligned against IMGT to assign V, D and J genes, CDR3 length and insertions or deletions at six rearrangement sites. Within each subset, clonotype counts were normalized to sorted cell number, and only after that were true diversity and Gini coefficients computed with the tcR R package. The overlap coefficient, calculated on TCRB nucleotide sequences, was used to quantify repertoire sharing. This is the immuneACCESS table as TCRdb keeps it, with only in-frame sequences that have V and J called. A part of the clones is gone; compared with another copy, unresolved V genes explain less than half, and the rest is unexplained. The V and J calls and clone size were taken over from that table, and D and trimming were inferred from the DNA. Here the sample has over 150,000 clones; over 9% occur a single time. The ten largest make up 0.45% to 0.6% of the sample.

Overall study outcomes, separate from this receptor: PCR may preferentially amplify shorter templates, but because patient and control samples were amplified and corrected together, any resulting skew would affect both groups equally. A moderate but significant shortening of TCRB CDR3 length was observed in type 1 diabetes patients in all four CD4+ subsets. Because cDNA rather than genomic DNA was sequenced, highly expressing activated cells could have been over-represented, although no difference in activation and CD3 levels was found between groups. Fewer insertions and more nucleotide deletions at VDJ recombination sites were observed in patients with type 1 diabetes, implying thymic rearrangement abnormalities. The naive, central memory and regulatory TCRB repertoires appeared to resemble one another more closely among patients than among healthy donors. Only small numbers of individuals were included in the HLA sub-analyses, which left unresolved whether HLA type had any influence on TCRB rearrangement.

Each donor gave one peripheral blood draw, roughly 0.11 L on average, collected into heparinised tubes. Naive, central memory, regulatory and stem cell-like memory CD4+ T cells were sorted on a BD FACSAria II using a panel including CD45RO, CCR7, CD25, CD127, CD95 and CD27. Purity was above 95% for every sorted population. PBMCs were separated immediately by Lymphoprep density gradient centrifugation and were stained directly, without being cultured. To minimize batch effects, samples were stained and sorted in pairs, one healthy donor with one patient per experiment. In this chain, TRBV7-7 is recombined with TRBJ2-3; a weak D assignment points to TRBD1 (6 bases agree). This TCR was sampled from a young man with type 1 diabetes. The sample comprised central memory CD4+ T cells from blood. The bases read TGTGCCAGCAGCTTATCAGGGGACGGCACAGATACGCAGTATTTT. This is translated as CASSLSGDGTDTQYF.